Each of the 25 T cell receptor beta chains below was sequenced from the same sample in a study of blood T cell repertoires in COVID-19. Measured with immunoSEQ multiplex PCR; TCRdb has only the in-frame clones, and not every one. The table has 23,000 or so clones, under 95% seen once; the top ten hold 4%. The sequenced material came from peripheral blood. The receptor source for this set is a woman aged 45 to 65 with active COVID-19.

The V gene is TRBV2, the J gene TRBJ2-2; 10 nucleotides line up with TRBD2. V lost 2 bases and J lost 6; bases outside the gene matches: 6. CDR3 length: 16 residues. Germline V lookup: CDR1 SNHLY, CDR2 FYNNEI. In nucleotides, the CDR3 is TGTGCCAGCAGTGAAACAGCGGGGGGGTTCTCCGGGGAGCTGTTTTTT. This sequence encodes CASSETAGGFSGELFF.

The chain recombines TRBV5-1 with TRBJ2-2; the D gene is possibly TRBD2 (5 bases). The CDR3 is 15 amino acids. V shed 7 bases and J shed 4 bases, with 17 bases lying between them. The germline CDR1 and CDR2 sequences are SGHRS and YFSETQ. DNA of the CDR3: TGCGCCAGCTCCCGGGCGGCAGAGGGCACCGGGGAGCTGTTTTTT. Its protein is CASSRAAEGTGELFF.

This chain joins TRBV4-1 and TRBJ2-1, with 8 bases aligning to TRBD1. V was clipped by 1 base and J by 10 bases; unmatched bases: 3. Germline V CDR1 and CDR2: MGHRA, YSYEKL. The CDR3 sequence is 13 residues long. In DNA, the CDR3 is TGCGCCAGCAGCCAAGCCTGGACAGGGGAGCAGTTCTTC. It translates to CASSQAWTGEQFF.

This chain uses TRBV7-9 with TRBJ1-1; D is possibly TRBD1 (6 bases). Germline CDR1 reads SEHNR; CDR2 reads FQNEAQ (reference sequence). Between the trimmed V and J ends, which lost 5 bases and 1 base, there was a span of 11 bases. CDR3 length: 14 residues. For the CDR3, the DNA is TGTGCCAGCAGCGCACAGGGTTGGAACACTGAAGCTTTCTTT. Its translation: CASSAQGWNTEAFF.

V is TRBV6-5 and J is TRBJ2-3, with TRBD2 identical over 8 bases. Germline loops: CDR1 MNHEY, CDR2 SVGAGI. The CDR3 length is 15 residues. The V gene end was trimmed by 2 bases and the J gene end by 5 bases; junction bases not matched to a gene: 6. CDR3 sequence (DNA): TGTGCCAGCAGTTACCGGGAGGGCCGTGGAGATACGCAGTATTTT. Its translation: CASSYREGRGDTQYF.

This clone was seen once. The rearrangement joins TRBV20-1 to TRBJ1-2; no clear D gene. Trimming took off 7 bases at V and 7 bases at J, with 10 bases between the two ends. The germline gives CDR1 DFQATT, CDR2 SNEGSKA (reference sequence). The CDR3 covers 10 residues. The CDR3 sequence is CSVYPGGYTF. CDR3 in DNA: TGCAGTGTATATCCAGGTGGCTACACCTTC.

The chain recombines TRBV24-1 with TRBJ2-1; a weak D match, TRBD2 (5 bases). Germline V gene data show CDR1 as KGHDR and CDR2 as SFDVKD. The CDR3 has 15 amino acids. The V end was cut by 3 bases, the J end by 1 base, with 9 bases between. CDR3 region: CATSDRTGSYNEQFF. CDR3 bases: TGTGCCACCAGTGATAGGACGGGATCCTACAATGAGCAGTTCTTC.

The rearrangement joins TRBV15 to TRBJ2-5; TRBD2 agrees at 9 bases. With 1 base clipped from V and 5 bases from J, the junction kept 8 bases outside the gene matches. CDR3 length: 16 amino acids. The germline gives CDR1 LNHNV, CDR2 YYDKDF (reference sequence). The CDR3 is CATSRVPGLARETQYF. CDR3 sequence (DNA): TGTGCCACCAGCAGAGTGCCGGGACTAGCACGGGAGACCCAGTACTTC.

The rearrangement uses TRBV7-2 and TRBJ1-5, with TRBD1 matching 7 bases. V lost 5 bases and J lost 4; bases outside the gene matches: 5. Germline CDR1 is SGHTA and CDR2 is FQGNSA. The CDR3 sequence is 14 residues long. The CDR3 is CASSLGTANQPQHF. The CDR3 coding sequence is TGTGCCAGCAGCCTTGGGACAGCTAATCAGCCCCAGCATTTT.

V is TRBV19 and J is TRBJ2-3; D perhaps matches TRBD2 (6 bases). This CDR3 is built from 18 residues. The germline V gene has CDR1 LNHDA and CDR2 SQIVND (reference sequence). The V and J ends lost 0 bases and 0 bases respectively, with 16 bases between them. The CDR3 loop reads CASSIESAGEASTDTQYF. In DNA form, the CDR3 reads TGTGCCAGTAGTATAGAATCGGCCGGGGAGGCTAGCACAGATACGCAGTATTTT. The full variable domain, its missing parts supplied by reference TRBV19 and TRBJ2-3, is DGGITQSPKYLFRKEGQNVTLSCEQNLNHDAMYWYRQDPGQGLRLIYYSQIVNDFQKGDIAEGYSVSREKKESFPLTVTSAQKNPTAFYLCASSIESAGEASTDTQYFGPGTRLTVL.

The chain employs TRBV5-1 and TRBJ1-3; a weak D match, TRBD1 (5 bases). This CDR3 comprises 14 residues. The germline V and J ends were trimmed by 0 bases and 2 bases, with 6 bases remaining between them. CDR1 and CDR2 from the germline V gene are SGHRS and YFSETQ. The DNA of the CDR3 is TGCGCCAGCAGCTTGGGGGGCACTGGAAACACCATATATTTT. Translating gives CASSLGGTGNTIYF.

DNA for the CDR3: TGCGCCAGCAGCTTGGAAGGACAGGGGGCTGGGTACGAGCAGTACTTC. Residues: CASSLEGQGAGYEQYF. V gene TRBV5-1 combines with J gene TRBJ2-7; 11 bases are a match to TRBD1. Trimming removed 0 bases from V and 4 bases from J; junction bases left unmatched: 6. The V gene's germline CDR1 is SGHRS and CDR2 YFSETQ. The CDR3 has 16 residues. Together with reference TRBV5-1 and TRBJ2-7, the CDR3 gives the full variable domain: KAGVTQTPRYLIKTRGQQVTLSCSPISGHRSVSWYQQTPGQGLQFLFEYFSETQRNKGNFPGRFSGRQFSNSRSEMNVSTLELGDSALYLCASSLEGQGAGYEQYFGPGTRLTVT.

The gene calls are TRBV2 and TRBJ1-6; 7 nucleotides align to TRBD1. Germline loops: CDR1 SNHLY, CDR2 FYNNEI. Losses at the gene ends were 6 bases for V and 8 bases for J; bases not matched to a gene: 7. CDR3 length: 14 residues. The CDR3 here is CASRSGTADSPLHF. In nucleotides, the CDR3 is TGTGCCAGCAGGTCCGGGACAGCGGATTCACCCCTCCACTTT. Variable domain in full (rest from reference TRBV2 and TRBJ1-6): EPEVTQTPSHQVTQMGQEVILRCVPISNHLYFYWYRQILGQKVEFLVSFYNNEISEKSEIFDDQFSVERPDGSNFTLKIRSTKLEDSAMYFCASRSGTADSPLHFGNGTRLTVT.

V and J are TRBV18 and TRBJ2-3; D is unresolved. Between the trimmed V and J ends, which lost 1 base and 1 base, there was a span of 9 bases. CDR1 is KGHSH, CDR2 LQKENI, per germline. The CDR3 spans 15 residues. This chain's CDR3 is CASSPLLDRTDTQYF. The CDR3, as DNA: TGTGCCAGCTCACCACTACTCGATCGCACAGATACGCAGTATTTT.

The chain joins TRBV24-1 to TRBJ1-1; possibly TRBD1 for D (5 bases). The CDR3 length is 12 residues. V lost 5 bases, J lost 11 bases, and 14 bases lay in between. CDR1 KGHDR and CDR2 SFDVKD come from the germline V gene. The CDR3 reads CATSAGGTRAFF. CDR3 nucleotides: TGTGCCACCAGTGCGGGAGGGACTCGGGCTTTCTTT.

The chain couples TRBV15 to TRBJ1-2; no reliable D call. This CDR3 region has 13 residues. V dropped 4 bases and J dropped 6 bases, with 12 bases sitting between them. CDR1 LNHNV and CDR2 YYDKDF come from the germline V gene (reference sequence). In DNA, the CDR3 is TGTGCCACCAGCAAACGCGCCACGGATGGCTACACCTTC. Its translation is CATSKRATDGYTF.

The rearrangement links TRBV11-3 to TRBJ2-3; D might be TRBD1 (6 bases). Trimming took 3 bases from V and 3 from J, leaving 7 bases between them. This CDR3 is built from 13 residues. Germline CDR1 and CDR2: SGHNT and YENEEA. CDR3 amino acids: CASSFRGTDTQYF. CDR3 sequence (DNA): TGTGCCAGCAGCTTTAGGGGGACAGATACGCAGTATTTT.

The sample holds one count of this clone. The chain is built from TRBV15 and TRBJ2-2; TRBD2 matches at 13 bases. Germline V gives CDR1 LNHNV, CDR2 YYDKDF (reference sequence). The CDR3 contains 20 residues. Trimming at V came to 0 bases and at J to 1 base, leaving 8 bases not matched to a gene. CDR3 protein: CATSRDRGLAGEGNTGELFF. The CDR3 coding sequence is TGTGCCACCAGCAGAGATCGAGGACTAGCGGGAGAGGGGAACACCGGGGAGCTGTTTTTT.

The V and J genes are TRBV15 and TRBJ1-2; D is ambiguous. V was trimmed by 1 base and J by 8 bases, leaving 11 bases between them. Germline CDR1 is LNHNV and CDR2 is YYDKDF (reference sequence). The CDR3 spans 13 residues. This CDR3 reads CATSRATEGGYTF. CDR3 DNA sequence: TGTGCCACCAGCAGAGCCACGGAGGGAGGCTACACCTTC. Supplemented by reference TRBV15 and TRBJ1-2, the full variable domain reads DAMVIQNPRYQVTQFGKPVTLSCSQTLNHNVMYWYQQKSSQAPKLLFHYYDKDFNNEADTPDNFQSRRPNTSFCFLDIRSPGLGDTAMYLCATSRATEGGYTFGSGTRLTVV.

The chain combines TRBV6-5 with TRBJ1-2; 11 bases fit TRBD1. The CDR3 consists of 14 residues. In germline, CDR1 is MNHEY, CDR2 SVGAGI. Trimming took 4 bases from V and 7 from J; bases not matched to a gene: 5. The CDR3 here is CASSWTGGAVGYTF. The CDR3 region has the DNA TGTGCCAGCAGTTGGACAGGGGGCGCGGTTGGCTACACCTTC.

The gene calls are TRBV2 and TRBJ2-7; D uncertain. V gave up 7 bases and J gave up 3 bases, with 10 bases separating them. The CDR3 contains 12 residues. Germline lookup yields CDR1 SNHLY and CDR2 FYNNEI. The CDR3 DNA follows: TGTGCCAGCATAGGCGGCGGCTACGAGCAGTACTTC. Its protein is CASIGGGYEQYF.

The chain combines TRBV10-2 with TRBJ2-3; 11 bases are shared with TRBD2. With 8 bases clipped from V and 5 bases from J, the junction kept 3 bases outside the gene matches. CDR3 length equals 13 residues. Germline assignment: CDR1 WSHSY and CDR2 SAAADI. CDR3 coding DNA: TGCGCCAGCGGGCTAGCGGGGGGAGATACGCAGTATTTT. Translating gives CASGLAGGDTQYF.

The rearrangement links TRBV19 to TRBJ1-2; 9 nucleotides line up with TRBD1. Trimming took 5 bases from V and 6 from J; bases not matched to a gene: 4. The CDR3 runs 13 residues. Germline assignment: CDR1 LNHDA and CDR2 SQIVND (reference sequence). The CDR3 DNA reads as TGTGCCAGTAGTCGAGGACAGGGGAATGGCTACACCTTC. The encoded protein is CASSRGQGNGYTF.

The chain has TRBV27 and TRBJ1-2, with TRBD1 as a possible D gene (6 bases). Germline V lookup: CDR1 MNHEY, CDR2 SMNVEV (reference sequence). The CDR3 runs 15 residues. V shed 4 bases and J shed 4 bases, with 16 bases lying between them. The CDR3 DNA follows: TGTGCCAGCAGTTCCGTCCCCAGGGGAAGCTATGGCTACACCTTC. Its protein product is CASSSVPRGSYGYTF.

This chain uses TRBV5-1 with TRBJ1-1, with 8 positions matching TRBD1. Germline-derived CDR1 and CDR2 are SGHRS and YFSETQ. V lost 7 bases, J lost 6 bases, and 11 bases stayed unmatched. The CDR3 has 14 amino acids. CDR3 residues: CASGKGQESSEAFF. CDR3 DNA sequence: TGCGCCAGCGGAAAGGGACAGGAGAGCTCTGAAGCTTTCTTT.